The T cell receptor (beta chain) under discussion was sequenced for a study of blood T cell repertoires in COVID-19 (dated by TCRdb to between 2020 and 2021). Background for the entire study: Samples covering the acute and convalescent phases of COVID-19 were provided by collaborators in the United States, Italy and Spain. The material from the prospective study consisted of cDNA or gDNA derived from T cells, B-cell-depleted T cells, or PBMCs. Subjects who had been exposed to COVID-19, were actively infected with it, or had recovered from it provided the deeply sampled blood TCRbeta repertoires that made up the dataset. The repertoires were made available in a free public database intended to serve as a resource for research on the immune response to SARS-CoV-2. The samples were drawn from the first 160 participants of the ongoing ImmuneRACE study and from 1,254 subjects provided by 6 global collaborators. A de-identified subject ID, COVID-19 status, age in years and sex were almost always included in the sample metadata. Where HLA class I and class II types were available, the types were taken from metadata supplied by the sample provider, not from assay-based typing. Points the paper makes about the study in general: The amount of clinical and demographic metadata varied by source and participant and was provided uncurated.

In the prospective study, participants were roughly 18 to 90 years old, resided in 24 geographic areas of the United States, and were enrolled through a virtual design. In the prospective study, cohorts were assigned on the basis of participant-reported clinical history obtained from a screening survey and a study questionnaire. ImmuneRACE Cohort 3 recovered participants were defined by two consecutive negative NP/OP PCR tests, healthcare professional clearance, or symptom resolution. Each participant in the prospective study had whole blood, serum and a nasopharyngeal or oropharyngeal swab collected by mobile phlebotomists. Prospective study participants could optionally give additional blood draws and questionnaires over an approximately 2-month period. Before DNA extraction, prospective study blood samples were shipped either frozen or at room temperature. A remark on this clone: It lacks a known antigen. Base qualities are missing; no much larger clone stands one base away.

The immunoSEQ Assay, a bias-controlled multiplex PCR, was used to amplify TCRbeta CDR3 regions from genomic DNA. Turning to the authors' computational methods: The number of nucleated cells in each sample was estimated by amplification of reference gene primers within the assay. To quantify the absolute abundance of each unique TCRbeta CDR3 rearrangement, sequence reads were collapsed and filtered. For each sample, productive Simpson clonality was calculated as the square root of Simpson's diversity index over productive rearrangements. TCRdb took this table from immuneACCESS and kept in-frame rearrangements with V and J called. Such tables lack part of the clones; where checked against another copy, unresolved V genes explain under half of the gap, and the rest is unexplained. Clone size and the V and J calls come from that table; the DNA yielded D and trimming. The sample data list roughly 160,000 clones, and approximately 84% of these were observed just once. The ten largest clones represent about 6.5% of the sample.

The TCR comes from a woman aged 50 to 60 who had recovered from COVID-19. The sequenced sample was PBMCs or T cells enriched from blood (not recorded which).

Here the CDR3 is given as CASNLKAGANVLTF. In nucleotide form, the sequence is TGTGCCAGCAACCTAAAAGCTGGGGCCAACGTCCTGACTTTC. Recombination linked TRBV2 to TRBJ2-6, with the D gene not confidently named. CDR1 and CDR2, looked up from the germline V gene, are SNHLY and FYNNEI. From its cysteine to its phenylalanine, the CDR3 spans 14 amino acids. The kept DNA is CDR3 alone, 42 bases in frame from the first base. V is pared back by 7 bases and J by 2 bases, with 9 bases lying between the germline termini.